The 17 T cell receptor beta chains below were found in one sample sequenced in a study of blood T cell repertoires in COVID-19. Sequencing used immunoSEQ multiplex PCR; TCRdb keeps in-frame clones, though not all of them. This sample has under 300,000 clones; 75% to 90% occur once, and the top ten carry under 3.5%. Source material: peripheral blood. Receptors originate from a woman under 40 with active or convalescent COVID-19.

CDR3 amino acids: CASSEGSGTEAFF. For the CDR3, the DNA is TGTGCCAGCAGTGAGGGGTCCGGGACAGAAGCTTTCTTT. The V call is TRBV6-4, the J call TRBJ1-1; D is perhaps TRBD1 (6 bases). The CDR3 runs 13 residues. Germline CDR1 is MRHNA and CDR2 is SNTAGT. V dropped 3 bases and J dropped 8 bases, with 13 bases sitting between them.

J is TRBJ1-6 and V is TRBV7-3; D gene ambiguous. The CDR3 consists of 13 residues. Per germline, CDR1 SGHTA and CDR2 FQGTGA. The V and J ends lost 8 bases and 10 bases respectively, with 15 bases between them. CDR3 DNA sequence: TGTGCCAGCCGCCGTAGTTCCGAGTCACCCCTCCACTTT. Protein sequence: CASRRSSESPLHF.

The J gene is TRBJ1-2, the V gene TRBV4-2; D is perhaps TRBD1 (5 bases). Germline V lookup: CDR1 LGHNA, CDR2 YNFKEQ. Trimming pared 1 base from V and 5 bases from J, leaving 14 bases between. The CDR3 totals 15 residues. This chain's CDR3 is CASSQGGSKEYGYTF. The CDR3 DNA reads TGTGCCAGCAGCCAAGGGGGCAGTAAGGAATATGGCTACACCTTC.

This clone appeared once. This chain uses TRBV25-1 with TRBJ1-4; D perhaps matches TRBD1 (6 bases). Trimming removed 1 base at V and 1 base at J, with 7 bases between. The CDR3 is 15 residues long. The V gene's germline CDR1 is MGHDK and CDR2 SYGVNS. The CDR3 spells CASSEFRGTNEKLFF. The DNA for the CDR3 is TGTGCCAGCAGTGAATTCAGGGGAACTAATGAAAAACTGTTTTTT.

The CDR3 nucleotides read TGTGCCAGCGTAGATGGGGTTGGAAGGGGGAAAGGCACAGATACGCAGTATTTT. Translated: CASVDGVGRGKGTDTQYF. The chain has TRBV2 and TRBJ2-3, with TRBD1 as a possible D gene (6 bases). V was trimmed by 8 bases and J by 1 base, leaving 25 bases between them. Germline values: CDR1 SNHLY, CDR2 FYNNEI. The CDR3 is made up of 18 amino acids.

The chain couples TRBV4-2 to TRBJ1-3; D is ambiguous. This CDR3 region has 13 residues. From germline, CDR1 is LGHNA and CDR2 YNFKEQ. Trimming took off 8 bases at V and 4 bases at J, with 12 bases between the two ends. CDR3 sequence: CASSPAAGNTIYF. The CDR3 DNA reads TGTGCCAGCTCTCCTGCCGCGGGAAACACCATATATTTT.

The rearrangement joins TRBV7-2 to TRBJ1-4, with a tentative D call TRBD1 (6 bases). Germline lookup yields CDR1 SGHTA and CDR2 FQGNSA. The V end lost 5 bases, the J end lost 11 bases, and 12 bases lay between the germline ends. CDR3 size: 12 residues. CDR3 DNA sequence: TGTGCCAGCAGCGCTACCCAGGGGAAACTGTTTTTT. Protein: CASSATQGKLFF.

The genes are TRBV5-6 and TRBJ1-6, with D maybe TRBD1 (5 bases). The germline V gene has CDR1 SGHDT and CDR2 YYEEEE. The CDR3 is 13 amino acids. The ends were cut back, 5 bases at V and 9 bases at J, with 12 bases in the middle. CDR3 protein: CASSFGGSSPLHF. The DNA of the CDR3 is TGTGCCAGCAGTTTTGGGGGGTCTTCACCCCTCCACTTT. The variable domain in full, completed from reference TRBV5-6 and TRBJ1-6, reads DAGVTQSPTHLIKTRGQQVTLRCSPKSGHDTVSWYQQALGQGPQFIFQYYEEEERQRGNFPDRFSGHQFPNYSSELNVNALLLGDSALYLCASSFGGSSPLHFGNGTRLTVT.

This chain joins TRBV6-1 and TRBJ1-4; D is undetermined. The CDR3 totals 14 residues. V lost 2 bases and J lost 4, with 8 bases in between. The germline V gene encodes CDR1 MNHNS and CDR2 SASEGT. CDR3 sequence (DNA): TGTGCCAGCAGTGAAAGTCAGTTTAATGAAAAACTGTTTTTT. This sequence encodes CASSESQFNEKLFF.

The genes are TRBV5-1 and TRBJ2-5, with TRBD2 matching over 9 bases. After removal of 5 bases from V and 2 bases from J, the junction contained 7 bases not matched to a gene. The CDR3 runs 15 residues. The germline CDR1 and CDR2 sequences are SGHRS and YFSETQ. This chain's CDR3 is CASSPGTSRQETQYF. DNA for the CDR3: TGCGCCAGCAGTCCCGGGACTAGCCGACAAGAGACCCAGTACTTC.

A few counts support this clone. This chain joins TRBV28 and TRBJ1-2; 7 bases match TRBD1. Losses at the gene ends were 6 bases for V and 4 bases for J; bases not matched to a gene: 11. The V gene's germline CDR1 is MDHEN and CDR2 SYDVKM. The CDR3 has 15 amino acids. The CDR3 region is CASSRIDRVGYGYTF. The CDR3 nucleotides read TGTGCCAGCAGCCGAATTGACAGGGTCGGCTATGGCTACACCTTC.

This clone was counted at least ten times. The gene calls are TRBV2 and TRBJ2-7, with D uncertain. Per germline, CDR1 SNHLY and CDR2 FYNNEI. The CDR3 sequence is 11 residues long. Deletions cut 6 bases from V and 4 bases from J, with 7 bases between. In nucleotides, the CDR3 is TGTGCCAGCAGCTTAGAGTACGAGCAGTACTTC. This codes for CASSLEYEQYF. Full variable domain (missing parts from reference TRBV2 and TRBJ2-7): EPEVTQTPSHQVTQMGQEVILRCVPISNHLYFYWYRQILGQKVEFLVSFYNNEISEKSEIFDDQFSVERPDGSNFTLKIRSTKLEDSAMYFCASSLEYEQYFGPGTRLTVT.

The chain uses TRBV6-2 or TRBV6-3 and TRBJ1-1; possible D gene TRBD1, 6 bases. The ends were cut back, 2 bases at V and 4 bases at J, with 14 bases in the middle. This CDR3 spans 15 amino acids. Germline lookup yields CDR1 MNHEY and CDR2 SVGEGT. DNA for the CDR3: TGTGCCAGCAGTTACGCAGGGGAAGGTGTCACTGAAGCTTTCTTT. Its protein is CASSYAGEGVTEAFF.

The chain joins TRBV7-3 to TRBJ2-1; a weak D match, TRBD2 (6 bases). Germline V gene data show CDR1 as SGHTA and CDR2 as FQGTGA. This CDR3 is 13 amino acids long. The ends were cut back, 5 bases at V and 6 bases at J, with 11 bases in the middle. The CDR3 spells CASSRGSSNEQFF. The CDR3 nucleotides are TGTGCCAGCAGCCGGGGGTCTAGCAATGAGCAGTTCTTC.

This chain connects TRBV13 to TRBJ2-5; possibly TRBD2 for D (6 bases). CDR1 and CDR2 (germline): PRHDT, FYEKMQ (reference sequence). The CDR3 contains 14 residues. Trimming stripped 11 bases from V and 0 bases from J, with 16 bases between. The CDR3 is CADVGRGYQETQYF. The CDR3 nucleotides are TGTGCCGATGTTGGGCGGGGCTACCAAGAGACCCAGTACTTC.

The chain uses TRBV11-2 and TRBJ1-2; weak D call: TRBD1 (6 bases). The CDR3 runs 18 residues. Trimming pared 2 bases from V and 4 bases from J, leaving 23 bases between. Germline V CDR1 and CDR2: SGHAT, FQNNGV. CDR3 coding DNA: TGTGCCAGCAGCTTACATTCGACCGGGACAATGACCTTCTATGGCTACACCTTC. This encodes CASSLHSTGTMTFYGYTF.

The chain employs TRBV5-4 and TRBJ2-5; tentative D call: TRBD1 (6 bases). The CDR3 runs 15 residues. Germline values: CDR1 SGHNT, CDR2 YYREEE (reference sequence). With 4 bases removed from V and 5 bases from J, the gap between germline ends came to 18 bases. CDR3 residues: CASSKDWDTWETQYF. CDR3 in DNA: TGTGCCAGCAGCAAAGACTGGGACACCTGGGAGACCCAGTACTTC.